The clone carrying this TCR beta chain has ten or more counts. Amplified regions were TCR beta CDR3 sequences from RNA transcripts. HTBI primers were used for first-round RT-PCR of the TCR CDR3. TCRdb recomputed calls from the multiplex PCR reads with MiXCR, one row per CDR3 protein. The table lists around 600,000 distinct CDR3 sequences, roughly 14% of them singletons. This record comes from a study of T cells in Graves' hyperthyroidism and ophthalmopathy. V was clipped by 3 bases and J by 9 bases; unmatched bases: 5. The CDR3 is 13 amino acids. Per germline, CDR1 SGHNT and CDR2 YENEEA. Lactation, pregnancy, other autoimmune disease or uncontrolled infection excluded patients.

The source is a woman in her 30s with Graves' hyperthyroidism. The V and J genes are TRBV11-3 and TRBJ2-1, with 7 bases matching TRBD2. Sequencing input: blood. The CDR3 protein is CASSFGTTGEQFF. The CDR3 bases are TGTGCCAGCAGCTTCGGGACTACGGGTGAGCAGTTCTTC.